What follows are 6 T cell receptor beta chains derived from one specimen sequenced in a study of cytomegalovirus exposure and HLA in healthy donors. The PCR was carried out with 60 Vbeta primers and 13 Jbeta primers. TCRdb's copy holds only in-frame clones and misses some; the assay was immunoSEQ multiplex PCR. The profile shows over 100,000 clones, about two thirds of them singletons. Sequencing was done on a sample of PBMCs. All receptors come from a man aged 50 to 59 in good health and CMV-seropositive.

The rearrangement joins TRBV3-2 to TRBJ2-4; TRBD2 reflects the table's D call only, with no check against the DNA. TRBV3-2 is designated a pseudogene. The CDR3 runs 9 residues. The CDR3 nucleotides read TGTGCCAGCAGCCCTTTTTGGTACTTC. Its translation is CASSPFWYF.

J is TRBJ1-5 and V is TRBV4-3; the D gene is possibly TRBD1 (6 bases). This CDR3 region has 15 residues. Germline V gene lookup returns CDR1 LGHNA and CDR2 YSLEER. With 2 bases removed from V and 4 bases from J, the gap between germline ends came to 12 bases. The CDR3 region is CASSQTGTPNQPQHF. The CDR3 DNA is TGCGCCAGCAGCCAAACTGGGACACCTAATCAGCCCCAGCATTTT.

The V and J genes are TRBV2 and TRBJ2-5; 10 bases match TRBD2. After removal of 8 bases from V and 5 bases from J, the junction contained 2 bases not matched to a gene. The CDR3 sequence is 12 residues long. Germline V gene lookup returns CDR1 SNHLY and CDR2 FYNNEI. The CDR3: CASQLAGETQYF. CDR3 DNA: TGTGCCAGCCAACTAGCGGGGGAGACCCAGTACTTC.

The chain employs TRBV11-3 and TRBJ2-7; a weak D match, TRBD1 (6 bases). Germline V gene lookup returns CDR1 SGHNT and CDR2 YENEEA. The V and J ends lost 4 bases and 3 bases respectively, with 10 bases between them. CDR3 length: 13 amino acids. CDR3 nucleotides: TGTGCCAGCAGCTCGGGACAAAACTACGAGCAGTACTTC. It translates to CASSSGQNYEQYF.

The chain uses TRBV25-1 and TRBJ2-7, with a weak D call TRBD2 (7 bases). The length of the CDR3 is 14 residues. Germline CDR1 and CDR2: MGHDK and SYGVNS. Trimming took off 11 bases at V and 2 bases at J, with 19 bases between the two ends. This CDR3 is CASAKRGGTYEQYF. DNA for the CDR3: TGTGCCTCAGCAAAGAGGGGGGGCACCTACGAGCAGTACTTC.

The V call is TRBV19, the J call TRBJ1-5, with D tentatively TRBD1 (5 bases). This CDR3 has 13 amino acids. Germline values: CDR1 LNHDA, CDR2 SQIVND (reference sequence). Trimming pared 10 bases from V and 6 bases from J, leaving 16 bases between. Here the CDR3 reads CATSQGVLQPQHF. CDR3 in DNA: TGTGCCACCTCCCAGGGTGTCCTTCAGCCCCAGCATTTT.